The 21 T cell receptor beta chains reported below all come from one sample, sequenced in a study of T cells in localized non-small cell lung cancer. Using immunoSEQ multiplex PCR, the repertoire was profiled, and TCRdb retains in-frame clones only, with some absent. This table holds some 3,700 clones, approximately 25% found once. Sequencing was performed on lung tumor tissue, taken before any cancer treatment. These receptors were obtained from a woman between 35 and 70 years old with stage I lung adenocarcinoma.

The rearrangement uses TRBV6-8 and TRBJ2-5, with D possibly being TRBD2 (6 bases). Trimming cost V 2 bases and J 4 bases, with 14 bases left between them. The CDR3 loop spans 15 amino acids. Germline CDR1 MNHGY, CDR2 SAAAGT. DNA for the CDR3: TGTGCCAGCAGTTACGGGACTGCTGGGGCAGAGACCCAGTACTTC. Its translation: CASSYGTAGAETQYF.

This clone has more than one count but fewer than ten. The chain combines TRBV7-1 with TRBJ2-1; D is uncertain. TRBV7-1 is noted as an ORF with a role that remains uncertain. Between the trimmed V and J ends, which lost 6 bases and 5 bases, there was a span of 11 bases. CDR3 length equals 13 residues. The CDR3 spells CASSLNQDNEQFF. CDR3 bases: TGTGCCAGCAGTTTGAACCAGGACAATGAGCAGTTCTTC.

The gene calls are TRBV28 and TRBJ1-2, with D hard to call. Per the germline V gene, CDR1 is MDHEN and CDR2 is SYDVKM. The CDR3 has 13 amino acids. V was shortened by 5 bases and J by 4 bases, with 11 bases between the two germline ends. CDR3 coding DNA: TGTGCCAGCAGTCCGACAAATTCCTATGGCTACACCTTC. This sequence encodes CASSPTNSYGYTF.

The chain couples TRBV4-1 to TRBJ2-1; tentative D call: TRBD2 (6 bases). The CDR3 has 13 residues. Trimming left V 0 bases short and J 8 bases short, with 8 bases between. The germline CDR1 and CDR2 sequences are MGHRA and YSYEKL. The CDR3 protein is CASSQDWGDEQFF. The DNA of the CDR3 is TGCGCCAGCAGCCAAGATTGGGGGGATGAGCAGTTCTTC.

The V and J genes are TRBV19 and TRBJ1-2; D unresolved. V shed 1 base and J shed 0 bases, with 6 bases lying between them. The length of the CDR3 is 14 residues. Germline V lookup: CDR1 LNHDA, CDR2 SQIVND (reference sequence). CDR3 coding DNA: TGTGCCAGTAGTATAGGGGCAGCTAACTATGGCTACACCTTC. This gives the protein CASSIGAANYGYTF.

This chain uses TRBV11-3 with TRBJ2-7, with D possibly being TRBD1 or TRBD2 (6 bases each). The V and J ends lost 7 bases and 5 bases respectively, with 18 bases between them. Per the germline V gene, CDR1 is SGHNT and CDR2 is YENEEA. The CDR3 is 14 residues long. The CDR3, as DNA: TGTGCCAGCATGGAGATCGGGGGCCTGGACGAGCAGTACTTC. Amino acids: CASMEIGGLDEQYF. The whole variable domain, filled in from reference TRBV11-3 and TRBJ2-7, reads EAGVVQSPRYKIIEKKQPVAFWCNPISGHNTLYWYLQNLGQGPELLIRYENEEAVDDSQLPKDRFSAERLKGVDSTLKIQPAELGDSAVYLCASMEIGGLDEQYFGPGTRLTVT.

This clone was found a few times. The CDR3 loop is CATSGQSLRDQPQHF. Written as DNA, the CDR3 is TGTGCCACCTCGGGACAGTCCCTAAGAGATCAGCCCCAGCATTTT. The genes are TRBV10-3 and TRBJ1-5; 7 bases are a match to TRBD1. From germline, CDR1 is ENHRY and CDR2 SYGVKD. CDR3 length: 15 residues. The V gene end was trimmed by 10 bases and the J gene end by 5 bases; junction bases not matched to a gene: 14.

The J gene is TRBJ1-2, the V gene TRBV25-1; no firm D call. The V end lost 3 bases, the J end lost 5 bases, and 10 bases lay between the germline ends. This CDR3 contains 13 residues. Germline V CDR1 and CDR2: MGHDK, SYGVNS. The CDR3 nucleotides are TGTGCCAGCAGTGAGTACAGCGGTTATGGCTACACCTTC. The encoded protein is CASSEYSGYGYTF.

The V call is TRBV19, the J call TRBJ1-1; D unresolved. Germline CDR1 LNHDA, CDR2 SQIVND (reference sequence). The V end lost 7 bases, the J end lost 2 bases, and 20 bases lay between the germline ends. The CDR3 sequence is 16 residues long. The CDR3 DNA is TGTGCCAGTACTACTCTTGCGGGGTCCACAAACACTGAAGCTTTCTTT. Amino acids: CASTTLAGSTNTEAFF.

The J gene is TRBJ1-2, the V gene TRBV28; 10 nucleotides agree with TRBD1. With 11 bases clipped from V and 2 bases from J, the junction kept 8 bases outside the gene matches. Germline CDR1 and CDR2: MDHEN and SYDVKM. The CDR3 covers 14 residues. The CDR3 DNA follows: TGTGCCGCGGAGACAGGGGGCGAGAACTATGGCTACACCTTC. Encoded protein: CAAETGGENYGYTF.

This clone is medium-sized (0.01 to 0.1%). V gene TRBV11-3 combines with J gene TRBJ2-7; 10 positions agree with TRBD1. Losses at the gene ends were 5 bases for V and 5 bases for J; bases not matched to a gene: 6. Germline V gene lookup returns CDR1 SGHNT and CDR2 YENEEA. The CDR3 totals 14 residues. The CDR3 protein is CASSPRQGAHEQYF. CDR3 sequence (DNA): TGTGCCAGCAGCCCTAGACAGGGGGCTCACGAGCAGTACTTC.

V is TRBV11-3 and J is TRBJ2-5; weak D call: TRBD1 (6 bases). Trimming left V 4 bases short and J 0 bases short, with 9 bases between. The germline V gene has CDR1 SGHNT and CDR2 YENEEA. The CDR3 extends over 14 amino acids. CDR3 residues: CASSSQGNQETQYF. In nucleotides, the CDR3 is TGTGCCAGCAGCTCTCAGGGGAACCAAGAGACCCAGTACTTC. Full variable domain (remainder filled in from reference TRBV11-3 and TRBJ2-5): EAGVVQSPRYKIIEKKQPVAFWCNPISGHNTLYWYLQNLGQGPELLIRYENEEAVDDSQLPKDRFSAERLKGVDSTLKIQPAELGDSAVYLCASSSQGNQETQYFGPGTRLLVL.

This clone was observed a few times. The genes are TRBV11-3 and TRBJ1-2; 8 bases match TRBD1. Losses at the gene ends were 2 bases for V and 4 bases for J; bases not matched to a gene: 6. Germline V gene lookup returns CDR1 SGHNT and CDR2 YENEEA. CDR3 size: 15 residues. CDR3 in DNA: TGTGCCAGCAGCTTACGACAGGGGACAGGCTATGGCTACACCTTC. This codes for CASSLRQGTGYGYTF. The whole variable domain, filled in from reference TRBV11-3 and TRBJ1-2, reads EAGVVQSPRYKIIEKKQPVAFWCNPISGHNTLYWYLQNLGQGPELLIRYENEEAVDDSQLPKDRFSAERLKGVDSTLKIQPAELGDSAVYLCASSLRQGTGYGYTFGSGTRLTVV.

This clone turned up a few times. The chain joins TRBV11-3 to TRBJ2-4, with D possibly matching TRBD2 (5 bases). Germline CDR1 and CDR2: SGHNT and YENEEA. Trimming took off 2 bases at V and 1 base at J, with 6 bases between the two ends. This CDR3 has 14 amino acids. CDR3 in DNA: TGTGCCAGCAGCTTAACGGGGGCCAAAAACATTCAGTACTTC. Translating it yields CASSLTGAKNIQYF.

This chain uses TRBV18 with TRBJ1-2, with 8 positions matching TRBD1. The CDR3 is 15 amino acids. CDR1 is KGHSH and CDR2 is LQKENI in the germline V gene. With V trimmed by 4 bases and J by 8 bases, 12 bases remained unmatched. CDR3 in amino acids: CASSLGSGGAYGYTF. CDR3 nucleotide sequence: TGTGCCAGCTCACTTGGTTCAGGGGGCGCTTACGGCTACACCTTC.

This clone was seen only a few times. The CDR3 DNA follows: TGTGCCAGCAGCTTCCTGAACTCTGGGGCCAACGTCCTGACTTTC. Encoded protein: CASSFLNSGANVLTF. The chain uses TRBV11-3 and TRBJ2-6; no definite D call. Germline-derived CDR1 and CDR2 are SGHNT and YENEEA. V lost 3 bases and J lost 0, with 6 bases in between. The CDR3 sequence is 15 residues long.

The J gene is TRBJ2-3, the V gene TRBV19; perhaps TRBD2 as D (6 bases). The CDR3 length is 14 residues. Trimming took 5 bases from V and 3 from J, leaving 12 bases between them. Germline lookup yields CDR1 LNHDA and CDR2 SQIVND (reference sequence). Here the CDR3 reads CASSRDWGTDTQYF. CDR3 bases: TGTGCCAGTAGTCGGGACTGGGGAACAGATACGCAGTATTTT.

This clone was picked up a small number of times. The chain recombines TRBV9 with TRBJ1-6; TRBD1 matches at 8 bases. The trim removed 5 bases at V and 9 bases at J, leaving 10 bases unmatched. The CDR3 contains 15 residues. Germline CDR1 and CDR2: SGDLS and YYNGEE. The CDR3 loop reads CASSEEQGARSPLHF. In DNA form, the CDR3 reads TGTGCCAGCAGTGAGGAGCAGGGGGCGCGTTCACCCCTCCACTTT.

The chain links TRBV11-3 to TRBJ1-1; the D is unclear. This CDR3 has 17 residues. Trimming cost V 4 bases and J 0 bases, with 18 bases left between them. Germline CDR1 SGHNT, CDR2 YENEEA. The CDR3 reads CASSSSGRQHLNTEAFF. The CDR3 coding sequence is TGTGCCAGCAGCTCCTCAGGACGGCAACATTTGAACACTGAAGCTTTCTTT.

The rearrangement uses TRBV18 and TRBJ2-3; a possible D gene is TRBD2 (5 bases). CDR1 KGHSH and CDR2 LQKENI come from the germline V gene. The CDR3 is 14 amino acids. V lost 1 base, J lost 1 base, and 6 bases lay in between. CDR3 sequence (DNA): TGTGCCAGCTCACCACGGCGGGGCACAGATACGCAGTATTTT. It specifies CASSPRRGTDTQYF. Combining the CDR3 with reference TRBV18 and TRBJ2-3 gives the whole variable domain NAGVMQNPRHLVRRRGQEARLRCSPMKGHSHVYWYRQLPEEGLKFMVYLQKENIIDESGMPKERFSAEFPKEGPSILRIQQVVRGDSAAYFCASSPRRGTDTQYFGPGTRLTVL.

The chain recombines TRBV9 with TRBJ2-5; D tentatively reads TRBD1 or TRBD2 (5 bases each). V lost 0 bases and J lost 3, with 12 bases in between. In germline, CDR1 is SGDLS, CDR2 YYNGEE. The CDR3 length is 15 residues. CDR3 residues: CASSVGFGAEETQYF. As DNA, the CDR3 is TGTGCCAGCAGCGTAGGGTTCGGGGCCGAAGAGACCCAGTACTTC.